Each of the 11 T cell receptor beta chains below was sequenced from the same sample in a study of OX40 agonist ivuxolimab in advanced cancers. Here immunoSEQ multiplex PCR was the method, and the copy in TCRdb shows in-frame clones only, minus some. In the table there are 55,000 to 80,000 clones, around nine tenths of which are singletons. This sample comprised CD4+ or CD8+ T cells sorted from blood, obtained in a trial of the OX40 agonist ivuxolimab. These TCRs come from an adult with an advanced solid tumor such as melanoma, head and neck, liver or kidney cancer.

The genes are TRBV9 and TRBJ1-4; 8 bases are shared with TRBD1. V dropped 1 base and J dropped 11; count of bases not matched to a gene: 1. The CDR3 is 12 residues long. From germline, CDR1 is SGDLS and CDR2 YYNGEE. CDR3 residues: CASSVWTGKLFF. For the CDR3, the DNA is TGTGCCAGCAGCGTATGGACAGGGAAACTGTTTTTT. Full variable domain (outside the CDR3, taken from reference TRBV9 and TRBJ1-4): DSGVTQTPKHLITATGQRVTLRCSPRSGDLSVYWYQQSLDQGLQFLIQYYNGEERAKGNILERFSAQQFPDLHSELNLSSLELGDSALYFCASSVWTGKLFFGSGTQLSVL.

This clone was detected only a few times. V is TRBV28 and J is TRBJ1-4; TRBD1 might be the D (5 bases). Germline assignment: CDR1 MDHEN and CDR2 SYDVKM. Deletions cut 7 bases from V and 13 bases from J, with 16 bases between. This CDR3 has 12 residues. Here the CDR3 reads CASIGDAKILFF. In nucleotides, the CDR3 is TGTGCCAGCATCGGGGACGCCAAAATACTGTTTTTT.

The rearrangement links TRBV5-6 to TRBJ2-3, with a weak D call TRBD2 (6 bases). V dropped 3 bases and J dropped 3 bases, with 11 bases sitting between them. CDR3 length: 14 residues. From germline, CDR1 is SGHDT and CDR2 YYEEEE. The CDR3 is CASSSWSGTDTQYF. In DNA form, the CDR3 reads TGTGCCAGCAGCTCTTGGAGCGGGACAGATACGCAGTATTTT.

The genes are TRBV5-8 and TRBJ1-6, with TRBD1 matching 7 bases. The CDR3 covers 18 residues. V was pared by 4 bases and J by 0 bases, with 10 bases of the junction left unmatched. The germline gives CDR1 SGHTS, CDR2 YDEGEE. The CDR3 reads CASSVRDSSRSYNSPLHF. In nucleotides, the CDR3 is TGTGCCAGCAGCGTCCGGGACAGCAGTCGCTCCTATAATTCACCCCTCCACTTT.

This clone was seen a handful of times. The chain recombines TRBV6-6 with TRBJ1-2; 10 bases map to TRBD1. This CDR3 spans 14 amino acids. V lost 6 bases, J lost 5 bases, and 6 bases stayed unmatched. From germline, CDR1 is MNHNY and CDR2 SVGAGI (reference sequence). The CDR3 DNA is TGTGCCAGCAGGCCGGGACAGGGGAATTATGGCTACACCTTC. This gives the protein CASRPGQGNYGYTF.

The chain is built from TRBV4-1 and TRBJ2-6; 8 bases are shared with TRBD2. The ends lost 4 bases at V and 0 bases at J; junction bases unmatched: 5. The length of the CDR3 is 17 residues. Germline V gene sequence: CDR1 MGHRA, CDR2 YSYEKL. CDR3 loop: CASSRASGPSGANVLTF. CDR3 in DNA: TGCGCCAGCAGCCGGGCTAGCGGGCCCTCTGGGGCCAACGTCCTGACTTTC.

The CDR3 coding sequence is TGTGCCAGCAGTGACAGGATCTACGAGCAGTACTTC. Translation gives CASSDRIYEQYF. The chain employs TRBV6-5 and TRBJ2-7; TRBD1 is a possible D gene (6 bases). Germline lookup yields CDR1 MNHEY and CDR2 SVGAGI. The CDR3 is 12 residues long. V was clipped by 5 bases and J by 3 bases, with 8 bases between them.

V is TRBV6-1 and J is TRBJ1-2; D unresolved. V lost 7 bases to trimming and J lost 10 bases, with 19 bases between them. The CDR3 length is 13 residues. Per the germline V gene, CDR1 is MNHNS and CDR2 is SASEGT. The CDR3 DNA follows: TGTGCCAGCACCCAGACGGCCAATGGTGACTACACCTTC. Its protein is CASTQTANGDYTF.

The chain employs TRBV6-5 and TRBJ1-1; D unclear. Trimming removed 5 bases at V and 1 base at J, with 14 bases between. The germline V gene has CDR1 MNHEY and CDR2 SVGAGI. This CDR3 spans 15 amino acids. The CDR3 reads CASSPYEGRNTEAFF. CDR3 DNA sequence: TGTGCCAGCAGTCCCTATGAGGGAAGGAACACTGAAGCTTTCTTT.

The CDR3 sequence: CAISLGLDEQYF. The CDR3, as DNA: TGTGCCATCAGCCTGGGACTGGACGAGCAGTACTTC. The genes are TRBV10-3 and TRBJ2-7; D is perhaps TRBD2 (6 bases). This CDR3 spans 12 amino acids. V shed 6 bases and J shed 5 bases, with 11 bases lying between them. Germline V lookup: CDR1 ENHRY, CDR2 SYGVKD.

Written as DNA, the CDR3 is TGTGCCAGCAGACCGGGACAGGGTCAGCCCCAGCATTTT. Encoded protein: CASRPGQGQPQHF. This chain links TRBV6-1 with TRBJ1-5, with 9 bases lining up with TRBD1. J lost 6 bases, V lost 6 bases, and 3 bases had no gene match. Germline V gene data show CDR1 as MNHNS and CDR2 as SASEGT. The CDR3 extends over 13 amino acids.